The 24 T cell receptor beta chains below all came from one sample that was sequenced in a study of T cells after yellow fever vaccination. TCRdb re-called the 5' RACE reads through MiXCR, storing one row per CDR3 protein. This table holds some 500,000 distinct CDR3 sequences, roughly 14% found once. The sample consisted of PBMCs, taken on the day of the yellow fever booster vaccination. The receptor source for this set is a man younger than 40 who received the YFV17D yellow fever vaccine.

This clonotype was picked up a small number of times. The rearrangement links TRBV7-3 to TRBJ2-5; tentative D call: TRBD1 (6 bases). Germline values: CDR1 SGHTA, CDR2 FQGTGA. Trimming pared 1 base from V and 5 bases from J, leaving 14 bases between. The CDR3 sequence is 15 residues long. CDR3 residues: CASSLNQGRGETQYF. Written as DNA, the CDR3 is TGTGCCAGCAGCTTAAATCAGGGGAGAGGGGAGACCCAGTACTTC.

This clonotype has just a few counts. J is TRBJ2-5 and V is TRBV3-1; either TRBD1 or TRBD2 may supply D (6 bases each). V lost 2 bases and J 5 bases, leaving 15 bases between the germline ends. The CDR3 sequence is 15 residues long. Per the germline V gene, CDR1 is LGHDT and CDR2 is YNNKEL (reference sequence). In DNA, the CDR3 is TGTGCCAGCAGCCAACTCCGTGGGGGGCTGGAGACCCAGTACTTC. This encodes CASSQLRGGLETQYF.

The chain links TRBV6-5 to TRBJ2-7, with D hard to call. The CDR3 is 13 residues long. CDR1 is MNHEY and CDR2 is SVGAGI in the germline V gene. Trimming shortened V by 0 bases and J by 6 bases, and 9 bases separated the two germline ends. The CDR3, as DNA: TGTGCCAGCAGTTACTCTGCAGTAGGCGAGCAGTACTTC. Its protein is CASSYSAVGEQYF.

As DNA, the CDR3 is TGTGCCTGGATTGGGTTTGGGGAGACCCAGTACTTC. Translation gives CAWIGFGETQYF. This chain connects TRBV30 to TRBJ2-5, with D uncertain. This CDR3 comprises 12 residues. V lost 4 bases and J lost 5, with 11 bases in between. Germline V gene sequence: CDR1 GTSNPN, CDR2 SVGIG (reference sequence).

The chain links TRBV10-2 to TRBJ2-4; D perhaps matches TRBD1 (6 bases). Germline CDR1 and CDR2: WSHSY and SAAADI. V lost 10 bases, J lost 9 bases, and 16 bases lay in between. The CDR3 totals 12 residues. CDR3: CATHGTNRIQYF. The DNA of the CDR3 is TGCGCCACCCATGGGACAAACCGCATTCAGTACTTC.

The chain couples TRBV29-1 to TRBJ2-2; 9 positions agree with TRBD1. The CDR3 extends over 19 amino acids. Looked up from germline, CDR1 is SQVTM and CDR2 is ANQGSEA. The V gene end was trimmed by 6 bases and the J gene end by 4 bases; junction bases not matched to a gene: 21. CDR3 sequence reads: CSVPFRQGERLEFTGELFF. In nucleotides, the CDR3 is TGCAGCGTGCCCTTTCGACAGGGGGAAAGATTGGAATTCACCGGGGAGCTGTTTTTT.

This clonotype was seen just once. The chain uses TRBV6-2 or TRBV6-3 and TRBJ2-2, with D unresolved. V gave up 6 bases and J gave up 5 bases, with 13 bases separating them. Germline V lookup: CDR1 MNHEY, CDR2 SVGEGT. The CDR3 totals 14 residues. This CDR3 reads CASRHTRPTGELFF. In DNA, the CDR3 is TGTGCCAGCAGACACACACGACCTACCGGGGAGCTGTTTTTT.

This rearrangement joins TRBV11-2 to TRBJ2-5; 7 positions match TRBD2. The J segment lost 3 bases and the V segment lost 1 base, leaving 2 bases of the junction unmatched. Germline CDR1 is SGHAT and CDR2 is FQNNGV. The CDR3 loop spans 14 amino acids. CDR3 coding DNA: TGTGCCAGCAGCTTAGGACTAGCTAAAGAGACCCAGTACTTC. Translated: CASSLGLAKETQYF.

The chain recombines TRBV5-5 with TRBJ2-7; D remains unclear. This CDR3 has 13 amino acids. The germline V gene has CDR1 SGHKS and CDR2 YYEKEE (reference sequence). V was clipped by 5 bases and J by 4 bases, with 13 bases between them. The CDR3 DNA is TGTGCCAGCAGTTCCGACATAACATACGAGCAGTACTTC. The encoded protein is CASSSDITYEQYF.

The chain uses TRBV19 and TRBJ2-1; 10 nucleotides align to TRBD2. The CDR3 spans 15 residues. With V trimmed by 2 bases and J by 9 bases, 7 bases remained unmatched. Germline V gene data show CDR1 as LNHDA and CDR2 as SQIVND (reference sequence). This chain's CDR3 is CASSITAGGPGEQFF. The CDR3, as DNA: TGTGCCAGTAGTATAACAGCGGGAGGGCCGGGTGAGCAGTTCTTC.

This clonotype was detected ten times or more. The chain joins TRBV5-1 to TRBJ2-7, with D possibly TRBD2 on 5 matching bases. V was shortened by 4 bases and J by 0 bases, with 8 bases between the two germline ends. Germline V gives CDR1 SGHRS, CDR2 YFSETQ. This CDR3 comprises 13 residues. The CDR3 sequence is CASSPSGSYEQYF. The DNA for the CDR3 is TGCGCCAGCAGCCCCAGCGGCTCCTACGAGCAGTACTTC.

The V call is TRBV7-2, the J call TRBJ2-4; 7 bases align to TRBD1. The ends lost 4 bases at V and 9 bases at J; junction bases unmatched: 9. CDR1 SGHTA and CDR2 FQGNSA come from the germline V gene. The CDR3 totals 14 residues. CDR3 nucleotides: TGTGCCAGCAGCTCCGGACAGGTGGCTGGCATTCAGTACTTC. It translates to CASSSGQVAGIQYF. Drawing the rest from reference TRBV7-2 and TRBJ2-4, the complete variable domain is GAGVSQSPSNKVTEKGKDVELRCDPISGHTALYWYRQSLGQGLEFLIYFQGNSAPDKSGLPSDRFSAERTGGSVSTLTIQRTQQEDSAVYLCASSSGQVAGIQYFGAGTRLSVL.

This clonotype was seen only a few times. The genes are TRBV5-4 and TRBJ2-7, with D hard to call. V was shortened by 0 bases and J by 2 bases, with 9 bases between the two germline ends. The V gene's germline CDR1 is SGHNT and CDR2 YYREEE (reference sequence). The CDR3 sequence is 14 residues long. CDR3 protein: CASSLGMSPYEQYF. DNA of the CDR3: TGTGCCAGCAGCTTGGGTATGTCACCCTACGAGCAGTACTTC.

This clonotype was counted only a few times. V is TRBV6-5 and J is TRBJ2-7; 9 bases map to TRBD2. Germline assignment: CDR1 MNHEY and CDR2 SVGAGI. With V trimmed by 4 bases and J by 5 bases, 9 bases remained unmatched. The CDR3 runs 15 residues. CDR3 DNA sequence: TGTGCCAGCAGTTCCCAAGGACTAGCGTACCACGAGCAGTACTTC. Its protein product is CASSSQGLAYHEQYF.

V usage is TRBV6-6 and J usage is TRBJ2-1; D is ambiguous. V lost 6 bases and J 5 bases, leaving 8 bases between the germline ends. Germline values: CDR1 MNHNY, CDR2 SVGAGI (reference sequence). The CDR3 totals 12 residues. The CDR3 sequence: CASSVTNNEQFF. As DNA, the CDR3 is TGTGCCAGCAGCGTAACTAACAATGAGCAGTTCTTC.

This clonotype was observed a handful of times. The chain employs TRBV20-1 and TRBJ2-5; maybe TRBD1 (6 bases). Deletions cut 2 bases from V and 9 bases from J, with 34 bases between. Germline V gene sequence: CDR1 DFQATT, CDR2 SNEGSKA (reference sequence). The CDR3 length is 19 residues. The CDR3 DNA is TGCAGTGCTAGAAAGACAGTGGGGGCCGCCAGCAGCCACAAGAGACCCCAGTACTTC. Translated, it gives CSARKTVGAASSHKRPQYF.

The J gene is TRBJ2-1, the V gene TRBV9, with D maybe TRBD1 (6 bases). Trimming left V 7 bases short and J 8 bases short, with 13 bases between. This CDR3 contains 12 residues. The germline V gene encodes CDR1 SGDLS and CDR2 YYNGEE. The CDR3 region is CASSSQGYEQFF. Here the CDR3 DNA reads TGTGCCAGCTCATCCCAGGGGTATGAGCAGTTCTTC. Variable domain in full (rest from reference TRBV9 and TRBJ2-1): DSGVTQTPKHLITATGQRVTLRCSPRSGDLSVYWYQQSLDQGLQFLIQYYNGEERAKGNILERFSAQQFPDLHSELNLSSLELGDSALYFCASSSQGYEQFFGPGTRLTVL.

This clonotype occurred a few times. The rearrangement joins TRBV6-2 or TRBV6-3 to TRBJ1-1; 9 nucleotides match TRBD1. Germline assignment: CDR1 MNHEY and CDR2 SVGEGT. Germline trimming cut 7 bases from V and 3 bases from J; bases unmatched to any gene: 18. The CDR3 contains 18 residues. CDR3 DNA: TGTGCCAGCACCTTATACCCACTACCGGGACAGGGCGACACTGAAGCTTTCTTT. Residues: CASTLYPLPGQGDTEAFF.

In its sample, this clonotype was seen a few times. This sequence joins TRBV6-1 and TRBJ1-1; possible D gene TRBD1, 5 bases. The length of the CDR3 is 14 residues. Germline assignment: CDR1 MNHNS and CDR2 SASEGT. V lost 1 base, J lost 11 bases, and 17 bases lay in between. DNA for the CDR3: TGTGCCAGCAGTGAAGACCGGGACCAAAGTACGGCTTTCTTT. As protein: CASSEDRDQSTAFF.

The chain combines TRBV7-2 with TRBJ2-1; possibly TRBD2 for D (6 bases). CDR1 and CDR2 (germline): SGHTA, FQGNSA. V was shortened by 0 bases and J by 8 bases, with 20 bases between the two germline ends. The CDR3 is 17 amino acids. Here the CDR3 DNA reads TGTGCCAGCAGCTTAGCATACAACGCGGGACTGCAGGATGAGCAGTTCTTC. This translates into CASSLAYNAGLQDEQFF.

This clonotype was counted between two and nine times. The chain uses TRBV15 and TRBJ2-1; unclear D gene. CDR1 is LNHNV, CDR2 YYDKDF, per germline (reference sequence). CDR3 length: 11 amino acids. V lost 3 bases to trimming and J lost 10 bases, with 7 bases between them. The chain's CDR3 is CATSRLREQFF. The CDR3 bases are TGTGCCACCAGCAGGCTAAGGGAGCAGTTCTTC. Drawing the rest from reference TRBV15 and TRBJ2-1, the complete variable domain is DAMVIQNPRYQVTQFGKPVTLSCSQTLNHNVMYWYQQKSSQAPKLLFHYYDKDFNNEADTPDNFQSRRPNTSFCFLDIRSPGLGDTAMYLCATSRLREQFFGPGTRLTVL.

The chain employs TRBV9 and TRBJ2-7, with a tentative D call TRBD2 (5 bases). This CDR3 has 14 residues. Trimming removed 1 base at V and 2 bases at J, with 10 bases between. Germline-derived CDR1 and CDR2 are SGDLS and YYNGEE. The CDR3 nucleotides read TGTGCCAGCAGCGTACAAGATAGCGCCTACGAGCAGTACTTC. It specifies CASSVQDSAYEQYF.

This chain links TRBV5-1 with TRBJ2-7, with a possible D match to TRBD1 (6 bases). The V and J ends lost 1 base and 2 bases respectively, with 16 bases between them. The CDR3 spans 16 residues. Germline lookup yields CDR1 SGHRS and CDR2 YFSETQ. CDR3 DNA sequence: TGCGCCAGCAGCTTGCGGGTGAAACAGGGTGCCTACGAGCAGTACTTC. Translation: CASSLRVKQGAYEQYF. Full variable domain (outside the CDR3, taken from reference TRBV5-1 and TRBJ2-7): KAGVTQTPRYLIKTRGQQVTLSCSPISGHRSVSWYQQTPGQGLQFLFEYFSETQRNKGNFPGRFSGRQFSNSRSEMNVSTLELGDSALYLCASSLRVKQGAYEQYFGPGTRLTVT.

Only a few counts were recorded for this clonotype. The V gene is TRBV13, the J gene TRBJ1-4; maybe TRBD1 (5 bases). V lost 6 bases, J lost 8 bases, and 7 bases lay in between. The CDR3 runs to 11 residues. CDR1 is PRHDT, CDR2 FYEKMQ, per germline (reference sequence). CDR3 loop: CASSRGEKLFF. For the CDR3, the DNA is TGTGCCAGCAGTCGGGGGGAAAAACTGTTTTTT.